Sequencing of this T cell receptor (beta chain) was carried out in a study of blood T cell repertoires in COVID-19. Whole-study context: COVID-19 samples collected from the United States, Italy and Spain covered acute and convalescent phases.

The CDR3 is 20 amino acids. Germline CDR1 and CDR2: LNHNV and YYDKDF (reference sequence). After removal of 0 bases from V and 1 base from J, the junction contained 14 bases not matched to a gene. Original processing notes: For nucleated cells, counts were estimated from reference gene primer amplification. Generated by immunoSEQ multiplex PCR, the TCRdb table keeps only in-frame clones and is missing some. Clonal size and the V and J genes are those of that table, whereas D and trimming came from the DNA. Among 150,000 to 250,000 clones listed, about 85% were seen once. The receptor comes from a woman in her thirties or forties with COVID-19, enrolled during active disease. The sample was peripheral blood. This chain uses TRBV15 with TRBJ2-7; 11 nucleotides line up with TRBD2. This CDR3 reads CATSRDHPTSGSLGSYEQYF. CDR3 DNA: TGTGCCACCAGCAGAGATCACCCCACTAGCGGGAGTTTGGGGTCCTACGAGCAGTACTTC.